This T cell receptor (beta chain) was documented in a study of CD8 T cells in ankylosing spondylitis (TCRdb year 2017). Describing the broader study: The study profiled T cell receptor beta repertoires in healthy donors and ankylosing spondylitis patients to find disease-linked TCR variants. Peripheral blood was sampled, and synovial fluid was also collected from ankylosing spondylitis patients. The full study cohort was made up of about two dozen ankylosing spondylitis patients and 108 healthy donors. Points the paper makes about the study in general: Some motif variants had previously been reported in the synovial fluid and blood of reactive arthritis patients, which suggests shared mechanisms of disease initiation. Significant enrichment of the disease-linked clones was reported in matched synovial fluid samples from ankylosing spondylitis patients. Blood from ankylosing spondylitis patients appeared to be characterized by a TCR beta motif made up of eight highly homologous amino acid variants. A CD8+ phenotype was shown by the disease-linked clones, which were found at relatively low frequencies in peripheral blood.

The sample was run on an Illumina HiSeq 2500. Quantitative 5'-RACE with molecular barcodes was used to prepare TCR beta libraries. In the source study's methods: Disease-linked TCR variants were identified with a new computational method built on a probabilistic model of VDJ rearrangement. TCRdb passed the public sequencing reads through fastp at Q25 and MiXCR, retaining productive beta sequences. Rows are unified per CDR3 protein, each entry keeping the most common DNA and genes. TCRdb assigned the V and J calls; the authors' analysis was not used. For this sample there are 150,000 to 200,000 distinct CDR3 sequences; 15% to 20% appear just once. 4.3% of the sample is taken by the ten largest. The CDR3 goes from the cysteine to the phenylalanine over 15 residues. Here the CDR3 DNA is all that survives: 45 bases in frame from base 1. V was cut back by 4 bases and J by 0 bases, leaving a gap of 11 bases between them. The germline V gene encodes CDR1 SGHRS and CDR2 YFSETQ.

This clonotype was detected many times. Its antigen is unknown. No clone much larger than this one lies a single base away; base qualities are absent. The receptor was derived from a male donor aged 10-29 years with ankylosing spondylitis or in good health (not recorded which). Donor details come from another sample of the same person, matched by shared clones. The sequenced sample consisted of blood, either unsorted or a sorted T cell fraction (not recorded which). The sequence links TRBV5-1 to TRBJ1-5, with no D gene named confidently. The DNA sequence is TGCGCCAGCAGCCCCTTCGGTGATAGCAATCAGCCCCAGCATTTT. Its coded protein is CASSPFGDSNQPQHF.